This T cell receptor beta chain was sequenced for a study of B cell selection in AIRE deficiency. Notes on the study in general: Approximately 30% of healthy-donor shared Treg TCRbeta sequences appeared in patient Tconv cells. In TCRBV usage, CDR3 length and diversity, patient Tconv and Treg cells matched healthy donors. Shared Treg sequences had shorter CDR3s, biased toward rearrangements with few non-templated insertions.

Methods used by the authors: Pooled conventional T cells gave approximately 1x10^5 patient and some 140,000 donor TCRbeta sequences. The data were produced by immunoSEQ multiplex PCR, yet TCRdb's version contains in-frame clones alone and is incomplete. V and J calls and clone size are given by that table; D and trimming were obtained from the DNA. The table lists fewer than 30,000 clones, approximately 97% of them singletons. CD4+CD127+ cells were sorted as the conventional CD4 T cells. With 6 bases clipped from V and 6 bases from J, the junction kept 7 bases outside the gene matches. Looked up from germline, CDR1 is MNHEY and CDR2 is SVGAGI. The CDR3 is made up of 13 amino acids. Note on this clone: Antigen: not known.

The receptor comes from a human donor with AIRE deficiency. Material: conventional CD4+ T cells sorted from PBMCs. V and J are TRBV6-5 and TRBJ2-7; 8 bases line up with TRBD2. CDR3 sequence reads: CASRSGSLGEQYF. In DNA, the CDR3 is TGTGCCAGCAGGAGCGGGAGCCTCGGCGAGCAGTACTTC.